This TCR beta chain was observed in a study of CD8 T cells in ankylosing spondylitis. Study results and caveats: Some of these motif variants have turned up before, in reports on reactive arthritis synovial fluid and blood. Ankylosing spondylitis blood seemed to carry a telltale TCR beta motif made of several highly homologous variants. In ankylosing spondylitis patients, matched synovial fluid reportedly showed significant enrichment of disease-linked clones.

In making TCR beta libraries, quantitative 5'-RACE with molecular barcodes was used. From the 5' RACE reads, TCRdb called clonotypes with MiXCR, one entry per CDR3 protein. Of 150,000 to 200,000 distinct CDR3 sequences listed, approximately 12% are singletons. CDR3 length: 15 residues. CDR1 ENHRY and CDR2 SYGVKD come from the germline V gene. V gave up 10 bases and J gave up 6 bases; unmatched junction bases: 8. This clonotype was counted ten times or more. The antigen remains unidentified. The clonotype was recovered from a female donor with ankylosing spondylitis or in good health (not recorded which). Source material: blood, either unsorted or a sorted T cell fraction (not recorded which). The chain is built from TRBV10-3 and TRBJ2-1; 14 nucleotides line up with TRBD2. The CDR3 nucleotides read TGTGCCACAGGACAGGGACTAGCGGGAGTCAATGAGCAGTTCTTC. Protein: CATGQGLAGVNEQFF.